The clone carrying this TCR beta chain was detected only a few times. What it binds is unknown. Trimming removed 0 bases from V and 0 bases from J, with 9 bases in between. The CDR3 totals 15 residues. Germline V lookup: CDR1 SGDLS, CDR2 YYNGEE. Via MiXCR, TCRdb re-called the reads, giving one row per CDR3 protein. The sample records under 350,000 distinct CDR3 sequences, 20% to 25% being singletons. The data were obtained in a study of T cell repertoires in cytomegalovirus infection. Study-level results: The response measured ex vivo was dominated by TCR beta clonotypes (HLA-C-restricted and CMV-specific). Carriers of CMV plus the relevant HLA were identified by cumulative public TCR beta family frequency.

The sample here was cultured PBMCs, taken from culture after CMV antigen stimulation. The TCR originated in a human donor in good health (CMV status not recorded). Some clones in this sample may be carry-over from other donors' samples. The chain uses TRBV9 and TRBJ1-2; D is perhaps TRBD1 (6 bases). Here the CDR3 DNA reads TGTGCCAGCAGCGTAGCAGGGGCAGCTAACTATGGCTACACCTTC. Protein: CASSVAGAANYGYTF. Full variable domain (outside the CDR3, taken from reference TRBV9 and TRBJ1-2): DSGVTQTPKHLITATGQRVTLRCSPRSGDLSVYWYQQSLDQGLQFLIQYYNGEERAKGNILERFSAQQFPDLHSELNLSSLELGDSALYFCASSVAGAANYGYTFGSGTRLTVV.